The 8 T cell receptor beta chains below all came from one sample that was sequenced in a study of identical twins' blood T cells (dated by TCRdb to the early 2010s). The method behind the library was 5' RACE. Data came from an Illumina Genome Analyzer IIx. TCRdb applied fastp at Q25 and MiXCR to the public reads, then kept only in-frame beta chains. Rows matching on CDR3 protein sequence are summarized as one entry with the most common DNA and genes. Counted in this sample were 400,000 or so distinct CDR3 sequences; about 28% of them appeared once. Jointly, the top ten make up 5.5% to 6.5% of the sample. Sequences were obtained from PBMCs. Source of these receptors: a woman aged 18 to 50 in good health.

This clonotype has a handful of counts. This CDR3 reads CASSLFAASYNEQFF. CDR3 nucleotide sequence: TGCGCCAGCAGCCTCTTCGCGGCCTCCTACAATGAGCAGTTCTTC. The rearrangement joins TRBV5-1 to TRBJ2-1; D gene ambiguous. Germline V gene sequence: CDR1 SGHRS, CDR2 YFSETQ. The CDR3 length is 15 residues. V lost 4 bases and J lost 0, with 11 bases in between.

This clonotype was seen more than once but under ten times. The chain employs TRBV20-1 and TRBJ2-1, with D unresolved. Germline assignment: CDR1 DFQATT and CDR2 SNEGSKA (reference sequence). V lost 6 bases, J lost 7 bases, and 10 bases lay in between. This CDR3 spans 11 amino acids. Here the CDR3 reads CSASRGNEQFF. The CDR3 DNA reads as TGCAGTGCCAGTCGAGGTAATGAGCAGTTCTTC.

This clonotype was seen at least ten times. The rearrangement links TRBV15 to TRBJ1-1; no definite D call. CDR3 length: 15 residues. V shed 1 base and J shed 5 bases, with 14 bases lying between them. Germline V gives CDR1 LNHNV, CDR2 YYDKDF (reference sequence). CDR3: CATSRAGSGKTEAFF. The CDR3 DNA sequence: TGTGCCACCAGCAGAGCGGGGTCAGGTAAGACTGAAGCTTTCTTT. The full variable domain, its missing parts supplied by reference TRBV15 and TRBJ1-1, is DAMVIQNPRYQVTQFGKPVTLSCSQTLNHNVMYWYQQKSSQAPKLLFHYYDKDFNNEADTPDNFQSRRPNTSFCFLDIRSPGLGDTAMYLCATSRAGSGKTEAFFGQGTRLTVV.

V is TRBV11-2 and J is TRBJ2-5, with D possibly TRBD2 on 6 matching bases. The CDR3 extends over 13 amino acids. V lost 1 base, J lost 9 bases, and 12 bases lay in between. CDR1 is SGHAT, CDR2 FQNNGV, per germline. Here the CDR3 DNA reads TGTGCCAGCAGCTTAGGACAGCCGGGGGCCCAGTACTTC. This translates into CASSLGQPGAQYF.

This clonotype has a count of ten or more. The gene calls are TRBV10-3 and TRBJ1-2; D is possibly TRBD1 (5 bases). The germline V gene has CDR1 ENHRY and CDR2 SYGVKD. The V end lost 0 bases, the J end lost 4 bases, and 9 bases lay between the germline ends. This CDR3 has 14 amino acids. CDR3 DNA sequence: TGTGCCATCAGTGAGTCGGGGGTCCTCTATGGCTACACCTTC. It is translated as CAISESGVLYGYTF.

The chain uses TRBV7-9 and TRBJ2-1; unclear D gene. The CDR3 is made up of 14 amino acids. Trimming stripped 5 bases from V and 6 bases from J, with 14 bases between. Germline V gene lookup returns CDR1 SEHNR and CDR2 FQNEAQ (reference sequence). CDR3 in DNA: TGTGCCAGCAGCCTAACACCCCTTCTCAATGAGCAGTTCTTC. Its protein product is CASSLTPLLNEQFF.

J is TRBJ2-7 and V is TRBV10-2; D gene ambiguous. The CDR3 length is 11 residues. The germline V gene has CDR1 WSHSY and CDR2 SAAADI. The V end was cut by 6 bases, the J end by 1 base, with 4 bases between. CDR3 in amino acids: CASRQSYEQYF. The CDR3 nucleotides read TGCGCCAGCAGGCAATCCTACGAGCAGTACTTC.

This clonotype was counted only a few times. V usage is TRBV7-2 and J usage is TRBJ2-1; no clear D gene. Germline CDR1 is SGHTA and CDR2 is FQGNSA. This CDR3 contains 13 residues. The V end lost 4 bases, the J end lost 3 bases, and 7 bases lay between the germline ends. As DNA, the CDR3 is TGTGCCAGCAGCTCTGAAGTCTACAATGAGCAGTTCTTC. Encoded protein: CASSSEVYNEQFF.